Detailed here is one T cell receptor beta chain. Its antigen is undetermined. Read coverage stops 3 residues before the CDR3 terminus; the germline J gene supplies the remainder. The sample belongs to a study of T cells in women clearing cervical HPV infection. This table comes from immunoSEQ multiplex PCR, and its TCRdb copy is limited to in-frame clones, with some not included. Its table records approximately 9,200 clones. Looked up from germline, CDR1 is DFQATT and CDR2 is SNEGSKA (reference sequence). The CDR3 runs to 17 residues. V gave up 1 base and J gave up 2 bases; unmatched junction bases: 8. General study points: TRBV6-7 relative abundance averaged roughly 0.099% in cases and more than 0.15% in controls.

Sequenced material: blood buffy coat. The chain combines TRBV20-1 with TRBJ2-3; 11 nucleotides match TRBD2. This TCR derives from a woman between 18 and 75 years old with a cervical HPV16 infection that either progressed to CIN3+ or cleared (not recorded which). CDR3 DNA (partial): TGCAGTGCTAGAGGCCCCGCTAGCGGGGGGTACACAGATACG. Amino acid sequence: CSARGPASGGYTDT. In full, the CDR3 reads CSARGPASGGYTDTQYF.